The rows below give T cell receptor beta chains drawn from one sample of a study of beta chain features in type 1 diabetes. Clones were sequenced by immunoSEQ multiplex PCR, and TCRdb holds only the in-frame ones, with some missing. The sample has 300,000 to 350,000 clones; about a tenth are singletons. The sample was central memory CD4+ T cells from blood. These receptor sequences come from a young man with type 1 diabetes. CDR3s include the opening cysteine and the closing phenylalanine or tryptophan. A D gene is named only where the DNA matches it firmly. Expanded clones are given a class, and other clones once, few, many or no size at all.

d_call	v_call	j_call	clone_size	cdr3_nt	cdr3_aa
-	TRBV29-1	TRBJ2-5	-	TGCAGCGTTGACCGGGTCCTTCAAGAGACCCAGTACTTC	CSVDRVLQETQYF
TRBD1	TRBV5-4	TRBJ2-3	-	TGTGCCAGCAGCGTAGGACAGGACTTCACAGATACGCAGTATTTT	CASSVGQDFTDTQYF
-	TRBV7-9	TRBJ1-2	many	TGTGCCAGCAGCTTAACAGGGATCAACTATGGCTACACCTTC	CASSLTGINYGYTF
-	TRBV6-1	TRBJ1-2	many	TGTGCCAGCAGTGAACGATCAGGGCCATATAACTATGGCTACACCTTC	CASSERSGPYNYGYTF
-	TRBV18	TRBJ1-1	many	TGTGCCAGCTCACCAATGGGGTTGGACACTGAAGCTTTCTTT	CASSPMGLDTEAFF
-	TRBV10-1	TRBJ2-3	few	TGCGCCAGCAGTGGCGCGAGCGGGCCAAGCTATTTT	CASSGASGPSYF
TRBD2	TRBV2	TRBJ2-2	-	TGTGCCAGCAGCAAAGGCCCGGGGGGGACCGGGGAGCTGTTTTTT	CASSKGPGGTGELFF
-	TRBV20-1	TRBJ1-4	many	TGCAGTGCCGTGGCTGAAAAACTGTTTTTT	CSAVAEKLFF
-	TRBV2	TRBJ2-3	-	TGTGCCAGCAGTAGATCCCTCAACTTGGATACGCAGTATTTT	CASSRSLNLDTQYF
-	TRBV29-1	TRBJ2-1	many	TGCAGCGTTGAGAGCGACAGGTACAATGAGCAGTTCTTC	CSVESDRYNEQFF
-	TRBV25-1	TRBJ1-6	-	TGTGCCAGCAGTGAAGGGGCGGTCAATTCACCCCTCCACTTT	CASSEGAVNSPLHF
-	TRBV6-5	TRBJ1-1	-	TGTGCCAGCACATCGGCTTTGTTCGAGGTCACTGAAGCTTTCTTT	CASTSALFEVTEAFF
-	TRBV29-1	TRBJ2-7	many	TGCAGCGGAGAGCGCGGTTCCGAGCAGTACTTC	CSGERGSEQYF
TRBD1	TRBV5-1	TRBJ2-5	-	TGCGCCAGCAGACAGACAGGGCAAGAGACCCAGTACTTC	CASRQTGQETQYF
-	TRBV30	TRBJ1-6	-	TGTGCCTGGAATAAGGATTACGTAGATAATTCACCCCTCCACTTT	CAWNKDYVDNSPLHF
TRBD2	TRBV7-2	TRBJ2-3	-	TGTGCCAGCAGCCCTTGGGGGGGACGCACAGATACGCAGTATTTT	CASSPWGGRTDTQYF
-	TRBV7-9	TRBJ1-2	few	TGTGCCAGCAGCCTGACACCCGAGGATGGCTACACCTTC	CASSLTPEDGYTF
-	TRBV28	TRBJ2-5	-	TGTGCCAGCAGGCCGGCAGGGAACCAAGAGACCCAGTACTTC	CASRPAGNQETQYF
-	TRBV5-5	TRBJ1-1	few	TGTGCCAGCAGCGGGATCGATAGGGGTAACACTGAAGCTTTCTTT	CASSGIDRGNTEAFF
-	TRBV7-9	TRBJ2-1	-	TGTGGGTTGAGCGATTTCGATGAGCAGTTCTTC	CGLSDFDEQFF
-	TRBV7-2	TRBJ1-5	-	TGTGCCAGCAGCTTAGCCACAGATCAGCCCCAGCATTTT	CASSLATDQPQHF
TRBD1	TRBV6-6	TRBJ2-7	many	TGTGCCAGCAATCCGACAGGGACGAGGTACGAGCAGTACTTC	CASNPTGTRYEQYF
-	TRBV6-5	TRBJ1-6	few	TGTGCCAGCAGTTACTCGATGGGATTTTCACCCCTCCACTTT	CASSYSMGFSPLHF
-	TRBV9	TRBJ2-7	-	TGTGCCAGCAGCGACTACTTTAACCGATCCTACGAGCAGTACTTC	CASSDYFNRSYEQYF
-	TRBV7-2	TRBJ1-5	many	TGTGCCAGCAGCTTAAACAGGGTCGGTTATAGGGATCAGCCCCAGCATTTT	CASSLNRVGYRDQPQHF
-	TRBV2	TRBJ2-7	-	TGTGCCAGCAGTCCCGGGACCTCCTACGAGCAGTACTTC	CASSPGTSYEQYF